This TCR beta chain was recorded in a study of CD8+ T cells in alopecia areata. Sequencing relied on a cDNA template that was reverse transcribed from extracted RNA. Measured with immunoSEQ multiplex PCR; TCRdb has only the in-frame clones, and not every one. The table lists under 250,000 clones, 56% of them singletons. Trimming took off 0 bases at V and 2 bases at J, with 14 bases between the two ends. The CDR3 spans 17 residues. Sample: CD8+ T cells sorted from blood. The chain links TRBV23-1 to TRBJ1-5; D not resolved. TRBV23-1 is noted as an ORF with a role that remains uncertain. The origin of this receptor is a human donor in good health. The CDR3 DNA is TGCGCCAGCAGTCAATCGGATAGTCTTTGGGGCAATCAGCCCCAGCATTTT. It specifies CASSQSDSLWGNQPQHF.